This T cell receptor (beta chain) originates from a study of cytomegalovirus exposure and HLA in healthy donors. The PCR ran on 60 Vbeta and 13 Jbeta primers. TCRdb's table, derived via immunoSEQ multiplex PCR, lists solely in-frame clones and lacks some. The top ten clones hold roughly 2.1% of a sample with over 75,000 clones, around 64% of them seen once. This CDR3 contains 13 residues. From germline, CDR1 is SGHAT and CDR2 FQNNGV. Deletions cut 7 bases from V and 1 base from J, with 10 bases between. Absent from the records is this donor's CMV serostatus. V usage is TRBV11-2 and J usage is TRBJ1-1; D is possibly TRBD1 (5 bases). Sequenced material: PBMCs. The receptor comes from a human donor in good health. CDR3 DNA sequence: TGTGCCAGCACACCTACAGGGAACACTGAAGCTTTCTTT. This encodes CASTPTGNTEAFF.